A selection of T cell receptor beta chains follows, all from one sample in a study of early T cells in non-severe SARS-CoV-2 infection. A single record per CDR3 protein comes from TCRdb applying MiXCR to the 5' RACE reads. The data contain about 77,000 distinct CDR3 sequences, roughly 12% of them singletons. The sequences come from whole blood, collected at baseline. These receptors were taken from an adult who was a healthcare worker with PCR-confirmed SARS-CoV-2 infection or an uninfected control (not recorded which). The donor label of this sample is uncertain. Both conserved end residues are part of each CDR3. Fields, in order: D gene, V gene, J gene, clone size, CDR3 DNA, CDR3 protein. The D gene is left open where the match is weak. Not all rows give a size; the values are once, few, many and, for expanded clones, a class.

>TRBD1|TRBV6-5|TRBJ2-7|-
TGTGCCAGCAGACGTCAACAGGGGGCCTGGTACGAGCAGTACTTC
CASRRQQGAWYEQYF
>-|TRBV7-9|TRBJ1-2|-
TGTGCCAGCAGCTTATCCGTCACTAACTATGGCTACACCTTC
CASSLSVTNYGYTF
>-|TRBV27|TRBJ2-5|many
TGTGCCAGCAGTTTATATTCGGGTCGAGAGACCCAGTACTTC
CASSLYSGRETQYF
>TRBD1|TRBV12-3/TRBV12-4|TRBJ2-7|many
TGTGCCAGCAGTTTAGGGACAGGGGTGTCCTACGAGCAGTACTTC
CASSLGTGVSYEQYF
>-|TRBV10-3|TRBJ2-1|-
TGTGCCATCAGTGAGTCGGGGAGCTCCTACAATGAGCAGTTCTTC
CAISESGSSYNEQFF
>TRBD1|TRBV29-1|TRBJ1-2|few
TGCAGCTCACACCACAGGGGCGAAAACTATGGCTACACCTTC
CSSHHRGENYGYTF
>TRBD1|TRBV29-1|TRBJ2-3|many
TGCAGCGTTGAGCCGACAGGGGAACATTTCACAGATACGCAGTATTTT
CSVEPTGEHFTDTQYF
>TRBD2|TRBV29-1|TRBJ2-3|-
TGCAGCGTTGCAGCGGGGGGGCGGACTACGCAGTATTTT
CSVAAGGRTTQYF
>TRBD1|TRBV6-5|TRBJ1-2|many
TGTGCCAGCAGTTACTCCCCCAGGGGGCCTAACTATGGCTACACCTTC
CASSYSPRGPNYGYTF
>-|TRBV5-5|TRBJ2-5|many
TGTGCCAGCAGCCCCGCGGGACAAGAGACCCAGTACTTC
CASSPAGQETQYF
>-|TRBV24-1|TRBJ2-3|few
TGTGCCACCAGTGAATTGGACTCGACCACAGATACGCAGTATTTT
CATSELDSTTDTQYF
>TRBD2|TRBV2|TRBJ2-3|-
TGTGCCAGCGGTGGACTAGCGGGAGTGGGTACAGATACGCAGTATTTT
CASGGLAGVGTDTQYF
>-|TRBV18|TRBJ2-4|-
TGTGCCAGCTCACCAATCCGGGACGCCGAAAACATTCAGTACTTC
CASSPIRDAENIQYF
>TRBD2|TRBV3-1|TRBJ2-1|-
TGTGCCAGCAGCCAACGAGGACTAGGGATCTACAATGAGCAGTTCTTC
CASSQRGLGIYNEQFF
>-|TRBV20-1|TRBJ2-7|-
TGCAGTGCTAGAGTTGCGACGGGGAGGCAGCAGTACTTC
CSARVATGRQQYF
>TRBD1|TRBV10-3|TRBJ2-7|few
TGTGCCATCACAGCCGGGACAGGGCTATACGAGCAGTACTTC
CAITAGTGLYEQYF
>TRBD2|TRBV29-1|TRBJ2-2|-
TGCAGCGTTGAAACTCTTCGGGGGGCGAACACCGGGGAGCTGTTTTTT
CSVETLRGANTGELFF
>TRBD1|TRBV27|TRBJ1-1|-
TGTGCCAGCAGTTCTAGGGGGCTTGAAGCTTTCTTT
CASSSRGLEAFF
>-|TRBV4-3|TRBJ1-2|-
TGCGCCAGCAGCCACCCGTCCGGGAGGGATGGCTACACCTTC
CASSHPSGRDGYTF
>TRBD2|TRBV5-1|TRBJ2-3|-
TGCGCAAGTTCCCGCCGGGGGGACCGCGACACAGATACGCAGTATTTT
CASSRRGDRDTDTQYF
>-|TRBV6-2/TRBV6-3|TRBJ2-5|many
TGTGCCAGCAGCCACGGTGGGGACCAGTACTTC
CASSHGGDQYF
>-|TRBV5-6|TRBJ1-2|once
TGTGCCAGCAGTATAGGGGCCCCTAGGGGCTACACCTTC
CASSIGAPRGYTF
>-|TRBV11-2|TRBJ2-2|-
TGTGCCAGCAGCGCCGTACTTAACACCGGGGAGCTGTTTTTT
CASSAVLNTGELFF
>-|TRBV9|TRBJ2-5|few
TGTGCCAGCAGCGTAGAAATGTTGGGGGCGGCAGAGACCCAGTACTTC
CASSVEMLGAAETQYF
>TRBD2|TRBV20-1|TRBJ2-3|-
TGCAGTGCTAGAGGACTAGCGGGGGGATATACGCAGTATTTT
CSARGLAGGYTQYF
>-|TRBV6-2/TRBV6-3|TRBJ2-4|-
TGTGCCAGCATTCTCAACCCCTTTTGGGGATTAAACATTCAGTACTTC
CASILNPFWGLNIQYF
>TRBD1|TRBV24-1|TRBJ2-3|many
TGTGCCACCAGTGATGGACAGGGAATGACAGATACGCAGTATTTT
CATSDGQGMTDTQYF
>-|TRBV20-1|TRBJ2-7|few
TGCAGTGCTAGAGGTGTGGTTAGAGTCGAGCAGTACTTC
CSARGVVRVEQYF
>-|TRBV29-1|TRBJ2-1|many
TGCAGCGTTGACAGCTACAATGAGCAGTTCTTC
CSVDSYNEQFF